This passage covers 24 T cell receptor beta chains from one sample sequenced in a study of Graves' ophthalmopathy and Graves' hyperthyroidism. The authors amplified TCR beta CDR3 regions, and they did so from RNA transcripts for repertoire sequencing. HTBI primers were employed in first-round RT-PCR, then a second-round multiplex PCR followed. One entry per CDR3 protein results from TCRdb running MiXCR on the multiplex PCR reads. The table lists some 250,000 distinct CDR3 sequences, roughly 50% of them singletons. Material: peripheral blood. These receptors all stem from an adult man with Graves' ophthalmopathy.

In this sample, this clonotype turned up many times. The J gene is TRBJ2-5, the V gene TRBV29-1; D may be TRBD1 or TRBD2 (7 bases each). This CDR3 region has 12 residues. Germline-derived CDR1 and CDR2 are SQVTM and ANQGSEA. V lost 5 bases and J lost 4, with 11 bases in between. CDR3 bases: TGCAGCGTTCTCAGGGGGGGAGAGACCCAGTACTTC. It encodes CSVLRGGETQYF.

The CDR3 region has the DNA TGTGCCATCAGTCCGGGACGGGATAATTCACCCCTCCACTTT. The encoded protein is CAISPGRDNSPLHF. The V and J genes are TRBV10-3 and TRBJ1-6; D is possibly TRBD1 (5 bases). Trimming shortened V by 5 bases and J by 5 bases, and 10 bases separated the two germline ends. CDR1 and CDR2 (germline): ENHRY, SYGVKD. The CDR3 is 14 amino acids.

The chain carries TRBV5-1 and TRBJ2-7; TRBD2 aligns across 10 bases. With V trimmed by 6 bases and J by 1 base, 10 bases remained unmatched. This CDR3 has 16 residues. Looked up from germline, CDR1 is SGHRS and CDR2 is YFSETQ. The CDR3 reads CASTALGAGGSYEQYF. The CDR3 nucleotides read TGCGCCAGCACGGCATTGGGAGCGGGAGGGTCCTACGAGCAGTACTTC.

The rearrangement uses TRBV7-9 and TRBJ2-7; 9 nucleotides agree with TRBD1. The ends lost 4 bases at V and 7 bases at J; junction bases unmatched: 11. The CDR3 consists of 15 residues. Germline V gives CDR1 SEHNR, CDR2 FQNEAQ (reference sequence). The CDR3 DNA reads TGTGCCAGCAGCTCCATGGACAGGGGAGGTAGAGAGCAGTACTTC. This translates into CASSSMDRGGREQYF. Variable domain in full (rest from reference TRBV7-9 and TRBJ2-7): DTGVSQNPRHKITKRGQNVTFRCDPISEHNRLYWYRQTLGQGPEFLTYFQNEAQLEKSRLLSDRFSAERPKGSFSTLEIQRTEQGDSAMYLCASSSMDRGGREQYFGPGTRLTVT.

This clonotype was seen at least ten times. The V call is TRBV2, the J call TRBJ1-4; D remains unclear. The V end was cut by 3 bases, the J end by 5 bases, with 10 bases between. CDR3 size: 14 residues. CDR1 SNHLY and CDR2 FYNNEI come from the germline V gene. In DNA form, the CDR3 reads TGTGCCAGCAGTGACGTCAGTCCGAATGAAAAACTGTTTTTT. It is translated as CASSDVSPNEKLFF.

The rearrangement uses TRBV7-9 and TRBJ2-2; D may match TRBD1 or TRBD2 (5 bases each). The length of the CDR3 is 14 residues. Deletions cut 3 bases from V and 13 bases from J, with 18 bases between. The germline V gene encodes CDR1 SEHNR and CDR2 FQNEAQ (reference sequence). CDR3 in DNA: TGTGCCAGCAGCTTCCAGGGACCAAAAGGTGTGCTGTTTTTT. Its protein is CASSFQGPKGVLFF.

The chain uses TRBV7-9 and TRBJ2-6; D gene unclear. The CDR3 consists of 19 residues. Trimming shortened V by 5 bases and J by 0 bases, and 20 bases separated the two germline ends. Germline lookup yields CDR1 SEHNR and CDR2 FQNEAQ (reference sequence). The CDR3: CASSQPRPNHTSGANVLTF. DNA for the CDR3: TGTGCCAGCAGCCAACCCCGGCCCAATCATACCTCTGGGGCCAACGTCCTGACTTTC.

On this clonotype: A much larger clone differs by one base, so this may be a read error. The rearrangement uses TRBV25-1 and TRBJ1-1; D is ambiguous. This CDR3 is built from 14 residues. Germline V CDR1 and CDR2: MGHDK, SYGVNS. CDR3 DNA sequence: TGTGCCGGCAGTGATGAGGTATTGAACACTGAAGCTTTCTTT. Its protein product is CAGSDEVLNTEAFF.

The table lists this clonotype with a few counts. This sequence joins TRBV12-3 or TRBV12-4 and TRBJ1-5, with 8 nucleotides matching TRBD1. V shed 6 bases, J shed 3 bases, and the junction held 10 bases outside the gene matches. There are 16 residues in the CDR3. CDR3 in amino acids: CASSLGQGSFNQPQHF. The DNA of the CDR3 is TGTGCCAGCAGCCTCGGACAGGGATCGTTCAATCAGCCCCAGCATTTT.

Only a few counts were recorded for this clonotype. The V call is TRBV10-3, the J call TRBJ1-2; D is uncertain. The ends were cut back, 0 bases at V and 1 base at J, with 9 bases in the middle. Germline V gene data show CDR1 as ENHRY and CDR2 as SYGVKD. The CDR3 is made up of 15 amino acids. The CDR3 coding sequence is TGTGCCATCAGTGAGTCGGAGGGATTTAACTATGGCTACACCTTC. This gives the protein CAISESEGFNYGYTF.

This clonotype has just a few counts. The CDR3 protein is CATKAGTGSYEQYF. The DNA for the CDR3 is TGTGCCACCAAAGCCGGGACAGGTTCCTACGAGCAGTACTTC. The chain employs TRBV15 and TRBJ2-7; 8 bases match TRBD1. Germline loops: CDR1 LNHNV, CDR2 YYDKDF (reference sequence). CDR3 size: 14 residues. Unmatched junction bases numbered 6, after V lost 7 bases and J lost 1 base.

This clonotype was counted a few times. The J gene is TRBJ2-7, the V gene TRBV5-5, with a weak D call TRBD1 (5 bases). The CDR3 runs to 13 residues. The germline gives CDR1 SGHKS, CDR2 YYEKEE (reference sequence). The V and J ends lost 1 base and 3 bases respectively, with 8 bases between them. CDR3 region: CASSLRQGYEQYF. Here the CDR3 DNA reads TGTGCCAGCAGCTTGCGGCAGGGCTACGAGCAGTACTTC.

This clonotype was seen once. The chain employs TRBV7-9 and TRBJ2-2; D is ambiguous. The germline gives CDR1 SEHNR, CDR2 FQNEAQ (reference sequence). The germline V and J ends were trimmed by 7 bases and 4 bases, with 7 bases remaining between them. The CDR3 consists of 12 residues. In nucleotides, the CDR3 is TGTGCCAGCACCTTCGCCACCGGGGAGCTGTTTTTT. As protein: CASTFATGELFF.

The chain uses TRBV4-1 and TRBJ2-7; 8 positions agree with TRBD2. This CDR3 has 15 amino acids. V lost 0 bases, J lost 3 bases, and 4 bases stayed unmatched. Germline CDR1 is MGHRA and CDR2 is YSYEKL. The CDR3: CASSQDTSGDYEQYF. The CDR3 DNA sequence: TGCGCCAGCAGCCAAGACACTAGCGGTGACTACGAGCAGTACTTC.

The chain is built from TRBV9 and TRBJ2-2, with D tentatively TRBD2 (6 bases). Trimming removed 4 bases at V and 3 bases at J, with 10 bases between. The CDR3 spans 14 residues. From germline, CDR1 is SGDLS and CDR2 YYNGEE. The chain's CDR3 is CASSYSGYTGELFF. The CDR3 bases are TGTGCCAGCAGCTATAGCGGATACACCGGGGAGCTGTTTTTT. The complete variable domain, with remaining parts taken from reference TRBV9 and TRBJ2-2, reads DSGVTQTPKHLITATGQRVTLRCSPRSGDLSVYWYQQSLDQGLQFLIQYYNGEERAKGNILERFSAQQFPDLHSELNLSSLELGDSALYFCASSYSGYTGELFFGEGSRLTVL.

The chain has TRBV7-9 and TRBJ2-7; D gene ambiguous. Trimming cost V 4 bases and J 6 bases, with 19 bases left between them. The CDR3 runs to 15 residues. The germline gives CDR1 SEHNR, CDR2 FQNEAQ (reference sequence). The CDR3 sequence: CASSSMDGDVGEQYF. CDR3 DNA: TGTGCCAGCAGCTCGATGGACGGAGATGTGGGCGAGCAGTACTTC.

The rearrangement links TRBV7-6 to TRBJ2-5; 8 bases are shared with TRBD2. The J call may not be correct, given that the DNA end is closer to TRBJ2-7. The CDR3 is 15 amino acids. Germline CDR1 reads SGHVS; CDR2 reads FNYEAQ. The CDR3 region has the DNA TGTGCCAGCAGCTTAGATCGCGGGAGGATCCACGAGCAGTACTTC. Translating gives CASSLDRGRIHEQYF.

This clonotype showed up many times. This rearrangement joins TRBV2 to TRBJ1-2; D is possibly TRBD1 (5 bases). Germline CDR1 and CDR2: SNHLY and FYNNEI. V lost 7 bases, J lost 8 bases, and 14 bases lay in between. This CDR3 is 12 amino acids long. The CDR3 reads CASTDGHRGYTF. DNA for the CDR3: TGTGCCAGCACGGACGGCCACAGGGGCTACACCTTC. Full variable domain (rest looked up from reference TRBV2 and TRBJ1-2): EPEVTQTPSHQVTQMGQEVILRCVPISNHLYFYWYRQILGQKVEFLVSFYNNEISEKSEIFDDQFSVERPDGSNFTLKIRSTKLEDSAMYFCASTDGHRGYTFGSGTRLTVV.

As DNA, the CDR3 is TGTGCCAGCAGTGAAGGCACAACATACACCGGGGAGCTGTTTTTT. Its protein is CASSEGTTYTGELFF. The chain recombines TRBV6-6 with TRBJ2-2; D unclear. V lost 5 bases and J lost 3, with 13 bases in between. The CDR3 spans 15 residues. Germline values: CDR1 MNHNY, CDR2 SVGAGI (reference sequence).

The chain links TRBV19 to TRBJ2-2; D call uncertain. V lost 1 base and J lost 3, with 6 bases in between. This CDR3 spans 14 amino acids. Per germline, CDR1 LNHDA and CDR2 SQIVND (reference sequence). This chain's CDR3 is CASSIADHTGELFF. The CDR3 DNA reads TGTGCCAGTAGTATAGCAGATCACACCGGGGAGCTGTTTTTT.

The chain employs TRBV20-1 and TRBJ2-1, with TRBD2 identical over 13 bases. V was pared by 6 bases and J by 0 bases, with 5 bases of the junction left unmatched. From germline, CDR1 is DFQATT and CDR2 SNEGSKA (reference sequence). The CDR3 spans 16 residues. As DNA, the CDR3 is TGCAGTGCCCCTACTAGCGGGGGGGGCTCCTACAATGAGCAGTTCTTC. It encodes CSAPTSGGGSYNEQFF.

This clonotype was counted a few times. The chain employs TRBV19 and TRBJ1-2; D might be TRBD1 (5 bases). The germline V gene encodes CDR1 LNHDA and CDR2 SQIVND (reference sequence). V dropped 9 bases and J dropped 2 bases, with 13 bases sitting between them. The CDR3 is 13 residues long. The CDR3 loop is CASRDGWNYGYTF. CDR3 nucleotides: TGTGCCAGCAGGGACGGGTGGAACTATGGCTACACCTTC. Filled out from reference TRBV19 and TRBJ1-2, the complete variable domain reads DGGITQSPKYLFRKEGQNVTLSCEQNLNHDAMYWYRQDPGQGLRLIYYSQIVNDFQKGDIAEGYSVSREKKESFPLTVTSAQKNPTAFYLCASRDGWNYGYTFGSGTRLTVV.

As regards this clonotype: A single base separates this from a much larger clone, so it may be a read error. This chain connects TRBV7-9 to TRBJ1-6; D is unclear. Per germline, CDR1 SEHNR and CDR2 FQNEAQ (reference sequence). The CDR3 is 14 amino acids. The DNA for the CDR3 is TGTGCCGGCAGCTTAGAAGGACCGGATTCACCCCTCCACTTT. This translates into CAGSLEGPDSPLHF. The full variable domain, rest sourced from reference TRBV7-9 and TRBJ1-6, is DTGVSQNPRHKITKRGQNVTFRCDPISEHNRLYWYRQTLGQGPEFLTYFQNEAQLEKSRLLSDRFSAERPKGSFSTLEIQRTEQGDSAMYLCAGSLEGPDSPLHFGNGTRLTVT.

This chain links TRBV19 with TRBJ1-1; 8 positions match TRBD1. This CDR3 is built from 13 residues. V lost 6 bases and J lost 7; bases outside the gene matches: 7. Germline CDR1 reads LNHDA; CDR2 reads SQIVND (reference sequence). CDR3 DNA sequence: TGTGCCAGTAGCGCCAGGGACAGGTATGAAGCTTTCTTT. Amino acids: CASSARDRYEAFF.